These T cell receptor beta chains were read from a single sample in a study of post-analysis software for immune sequencing data. TCRdb reanalysed the PCR reads using MiXCR and keeps one entry per CDR3 protein. The sample has some 690,000 distinct CDR3 sequences, 25% to 30% seen once; the top ten hold roughly 0.54%. Material: blood. These receptors originate from a girl between 10 and 17 years old with multiple sclerosis. Both conserved end residues are part of each CDR3. A D gene is named only where the DNA matches it firmly. Size is omitted from some rows. Given values are once, few, many or a class for expanded clones.

clone_size d_call j_call v_call cdr3_aa cdr3_nt
NA TRBD2 TRBJ2-1 TRBV20-1 CSAKPRGLADPYNEQFF TGCAGTGCTAAACCGCGGGGACTAGCGGACCCCTACAATGAGCAGTTCTTC
NA NA TRBJ1-5 TRBV27 CASSTYSDQPQHF TGTGCCAGCAGTACCTACTCCGATCAGCCCCAGCATTTT
NA NA TRBJ2-5 TRBV4-1 CASSQDGAGEYF TGCGCCAGCAGCCAAGATGGGGCAGGGGAGTACTTC
few NA TRBJ2-3 TRBV11-2 CASSQKPGGATQYF TGTGCCAGCAGCCAGAAACCAGGGGGGGCTACGCAGTATTTT
few TRBD2 TRBJ2-5 TRBV28 CASRQTGGGDSETQYF TGTGCCAGCAGACAGACTGGCGGGGGTGACTCTGAGACCCAGTACTTC
NA TRBD1 TRBJ1-1 TRBV6-5 CASSRTGGNTEAFF TGTGCCAGCTCACGGACAGGGGGGAACACTGAAGCTTTCTTT
NA TRBD2 TRBJ2-5 TRBV29-1 CSVPGGLRETQYF TGCAGCGTTCCGGGGGGGCTCAGGGAGACCCAGTACTTC
many NA TRBJ2-1 TRBV20-1 CSARDLLRDNYNEQFF TGCAGTGCTAGAGACCTCCTTCGGGACAACTACAATGAGCAGTTCTTC
NA NA TRBJ2-7 TRBV5-1 CASSPSLQGIDEQYF TGCGCCAGCAGCCCAAGCCTACAGGGAATAGACGAGCAGTACTTC
NA TRBD1 TRBJ1-2 TRBV27 CASSHDRELSYTF TGTGCCAGCAGCCATGACAGGGAATTAAGCTACACCTTC
many NA TRBJ2-7 TRBV29-1 CSVEVGGFLEQYF TGCAGCGTTGAAGTGGGAGGATTTCTCGAGCAGTACTTC
few TRBD1 TRBJ2-1 TRBV25-1 CASSPTGVSEQFF TGTGCCAGCAGCCCGACAGGGGTGAGTGAGCAGTTCTTC
NA TRBD2 TRBJ2-1 TRBV4-3 CASSQDLRGETYNEQFF TGCGCCAGCAGCCAAGATCTACGGGGGGAGACCTACAATGAGCAGTTCTTC
NA NA TRBJ2-5 TRBV4-3 CASSQDRTTQETQYF TGCGCCAGCAGCCAAGATCGTACCACCCAAGAGACCCAGTACTTC
few TRBD1 TRBJ2-7 TRBV12-3/TRBV12-4 CASSLGTATYEQYF TGTGCCAGCAGTCTCGGGACAGCCACCTACGAGCAGTACTTC